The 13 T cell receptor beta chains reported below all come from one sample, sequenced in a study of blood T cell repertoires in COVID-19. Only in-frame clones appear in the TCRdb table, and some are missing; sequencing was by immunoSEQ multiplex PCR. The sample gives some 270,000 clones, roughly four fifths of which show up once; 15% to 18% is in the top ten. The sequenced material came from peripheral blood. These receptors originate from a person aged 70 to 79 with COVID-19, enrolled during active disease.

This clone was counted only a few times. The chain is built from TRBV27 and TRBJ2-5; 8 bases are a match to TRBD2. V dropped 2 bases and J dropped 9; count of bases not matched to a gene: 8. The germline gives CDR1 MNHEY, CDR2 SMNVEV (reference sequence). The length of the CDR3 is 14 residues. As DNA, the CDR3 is TGTGCCAGCAGTTTAGGGGCGGGGGGATGGGCCCAGTACTTC. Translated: CASSLGAGGWAQYF.

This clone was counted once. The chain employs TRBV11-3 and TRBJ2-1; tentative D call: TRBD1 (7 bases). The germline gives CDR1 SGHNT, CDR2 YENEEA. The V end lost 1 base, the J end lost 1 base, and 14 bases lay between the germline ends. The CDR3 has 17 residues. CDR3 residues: CASSLGRGARSYNEQFF. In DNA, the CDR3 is TGTGCCAGCAGCTTAGGCAGGGGGGCCCGTTCCTACAATGAGCAGTTCTTC.

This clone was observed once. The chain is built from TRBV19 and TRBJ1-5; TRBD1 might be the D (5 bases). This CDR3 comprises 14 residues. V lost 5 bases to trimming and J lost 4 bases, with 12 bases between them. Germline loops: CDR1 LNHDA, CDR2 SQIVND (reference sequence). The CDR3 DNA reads TGTGCCAGTAGTGCACAGGCGGGGAATCAGCCCCAGCATTTT. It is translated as CASSAQAGNQPQHF.

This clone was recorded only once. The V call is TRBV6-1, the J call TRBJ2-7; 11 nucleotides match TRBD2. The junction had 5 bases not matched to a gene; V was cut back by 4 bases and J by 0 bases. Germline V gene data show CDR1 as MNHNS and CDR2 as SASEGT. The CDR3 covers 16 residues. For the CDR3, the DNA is TGTGCCAGCAGTGTTGCTAGCGGGAGGTTCTCCTACGAGCAGTACTTC. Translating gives CASSVASGRFSYEQYF.

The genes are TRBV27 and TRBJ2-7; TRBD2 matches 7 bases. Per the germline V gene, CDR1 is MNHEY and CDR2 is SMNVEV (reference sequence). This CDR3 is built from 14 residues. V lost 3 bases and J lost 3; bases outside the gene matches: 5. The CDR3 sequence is CASSLKRDGYEQYF. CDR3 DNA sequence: TGTGCCAGCAGTTTGAAGCGGGATGGCTACGAGCAGTACTTC.

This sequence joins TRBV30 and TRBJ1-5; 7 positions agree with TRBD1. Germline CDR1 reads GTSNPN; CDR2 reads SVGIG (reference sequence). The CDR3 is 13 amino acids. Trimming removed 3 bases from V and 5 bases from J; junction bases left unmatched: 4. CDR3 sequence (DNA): TGTGCCTGGAGAAGGGACAGCGATCAGCCCCAGCATTTT. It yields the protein CAWRRDSDQPQHF.

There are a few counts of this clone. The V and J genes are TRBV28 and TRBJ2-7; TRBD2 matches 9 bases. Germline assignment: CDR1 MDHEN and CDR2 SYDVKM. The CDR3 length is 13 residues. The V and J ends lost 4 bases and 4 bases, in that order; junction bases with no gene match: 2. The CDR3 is CASSSSGRYEQYF. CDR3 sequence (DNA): TGTGCCAGCAGTTCGAGCGGGAGGTACGAGCAGTACTTC.

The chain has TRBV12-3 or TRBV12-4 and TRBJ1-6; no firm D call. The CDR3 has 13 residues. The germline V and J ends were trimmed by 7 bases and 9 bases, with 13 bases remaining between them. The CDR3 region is CASNREGRSPLHF. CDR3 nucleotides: TGTGCCAGCAATAGAGAGGGTCGTTCACCCCTCCACTTT.

DNA of the CDR3: TGTGCCAGCAGCTTAGGGGCGGGGAACAATCAGCCCCAGCATTTT. Its translation: CASSLGAGNNQPQHF. The chain couples TRBV7-9 to TRBJ1-5; no definite D call. V lost 1 base to trimming and J lost 3 bases, with 10 bases between them. The CDR3 length is 15 residues. Looked up from germline, CDR1 is SEHNR and CDR2 is FQNEAQ (reference sequence).

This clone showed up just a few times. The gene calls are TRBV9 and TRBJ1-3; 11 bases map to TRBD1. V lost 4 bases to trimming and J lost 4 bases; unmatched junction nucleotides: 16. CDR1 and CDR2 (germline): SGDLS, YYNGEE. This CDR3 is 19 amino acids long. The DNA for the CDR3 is TGTGCCAGCAGCCGGGGAACGGGACAGGGGGATGTAGCGGGAAACACCATATATTTT. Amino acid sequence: CASSRGTGQGDVAGNTIYF.

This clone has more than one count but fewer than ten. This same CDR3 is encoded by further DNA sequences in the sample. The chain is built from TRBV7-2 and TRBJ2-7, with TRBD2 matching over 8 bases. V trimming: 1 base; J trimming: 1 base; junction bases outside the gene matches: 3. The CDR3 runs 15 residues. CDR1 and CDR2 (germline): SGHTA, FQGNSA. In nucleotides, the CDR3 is TGTGCCAGCAGCTTAGGGGCGGGGGGATCCTACGAGCAGTACTTC. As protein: CASSLGAGGSYEQYF.

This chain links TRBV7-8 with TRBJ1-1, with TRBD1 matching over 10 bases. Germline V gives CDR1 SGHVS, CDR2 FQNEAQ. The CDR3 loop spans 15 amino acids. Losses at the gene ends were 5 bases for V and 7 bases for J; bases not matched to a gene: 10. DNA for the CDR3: TGTGCCAGCAGCCCGGCGTTGGGACAGGGGCTTGAAGCTTTCTTT. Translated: CASSPALGQGLEAFF.

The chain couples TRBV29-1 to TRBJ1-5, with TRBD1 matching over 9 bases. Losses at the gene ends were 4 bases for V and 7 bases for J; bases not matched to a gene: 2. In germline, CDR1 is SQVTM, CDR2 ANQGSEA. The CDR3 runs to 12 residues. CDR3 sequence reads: CSVGQGDQPQHF. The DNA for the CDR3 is TGCAGCGTTGGACAGGGGGACCAGCCCCAGCATTTT.